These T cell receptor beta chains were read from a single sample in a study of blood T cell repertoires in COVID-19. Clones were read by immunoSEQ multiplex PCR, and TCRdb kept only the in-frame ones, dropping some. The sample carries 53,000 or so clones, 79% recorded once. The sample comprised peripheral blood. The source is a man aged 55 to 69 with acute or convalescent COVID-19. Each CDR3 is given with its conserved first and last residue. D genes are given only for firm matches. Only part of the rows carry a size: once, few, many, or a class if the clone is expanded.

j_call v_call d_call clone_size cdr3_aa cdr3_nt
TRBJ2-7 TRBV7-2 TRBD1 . CASSSPEGGAYYQYF TGTGCCAGCAGCTCCCCCGAAGGGGGCGCGTACTATCAGTACTTC
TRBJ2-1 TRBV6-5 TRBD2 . CASSSGTSGSGEQFF TGTGCCAGCAGCTCTGGGACTAGCGGGAGCGGTGAGCAGTTCTTC
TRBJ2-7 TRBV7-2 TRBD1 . CASSFTGTGSEQYF TGTGCCAGCAGCTTTACCGGGACAGGGAGCGAGCAGTACTTC
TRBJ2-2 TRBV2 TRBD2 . CASIPRDPGGSGRLAGELFF TGTGCCAGCATCCCCAGGGACCCCGGGGGTAGCGGGAGATTGGCCGGGGAGCTGTTTTTT
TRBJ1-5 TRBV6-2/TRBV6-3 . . CASSYADLRRNQPQHF TGTGCCAGCAGTTACGCCGATTTGCGGCGCAATCAGCCCCAGCATTTT
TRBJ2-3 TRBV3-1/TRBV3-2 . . CASSQAPGSRTDTQYF TGTGCCAGCAGCCAAGCCCCAGGGTCTCGCACAGATACGCAGTATTTT
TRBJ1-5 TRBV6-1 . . CASSESYIQPQHF TGTGCCAGCAGTGAATCGTATATCCAGCCCCAGCATTTT
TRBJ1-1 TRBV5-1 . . CASGDTNTEAFF TGCGCCAGCGGTGACACGAACACTGAAGCTTTCTTT
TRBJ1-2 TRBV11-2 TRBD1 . CASSLSGTGVLYGYTF TGTGCCAGCAGCTTGTCCGGGACAGGGGTCCTCTATGGCTACACCTTC
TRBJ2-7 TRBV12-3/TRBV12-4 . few CASSKQGSYEQYF TGTGCCAGCAGCAAACAGGGATCCTACGAGCAGTACTTC
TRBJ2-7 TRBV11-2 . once CASSLDLTEPYEQYF TGTGCCAGCAGCTTAGATCTTACAGAGCCCTACGAGCAGTACTTC
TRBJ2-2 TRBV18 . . CASSPPGGLATGELFF TGTGCCAGCTCACCACCGGGGGGTCTCGCCACCGGGGAGCTGTTTTTT
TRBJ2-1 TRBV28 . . CASSTNEQFF TGTGCCAGCAGCACTAATGAGCAGTTCTTC
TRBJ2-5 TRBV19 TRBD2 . CASSMGPGGNQYF TGTGCCAGTAGTATGGGGCCGGGAGGGAACCAGTACTTC
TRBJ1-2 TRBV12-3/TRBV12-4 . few CASSSSRRYGYTF TGTGCCAGCAGTTCCTCCAGGAGGTATGGCTACACCTTC
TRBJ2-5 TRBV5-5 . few CASSLAPYQETQYF TGTGCCAGCAGCTTGGCCCCGTACCAAGAGACCCAGTACTTC
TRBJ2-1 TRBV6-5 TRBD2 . CATKLAGRSNEQFF TGTGCCACTAAACTAGCGGGAAGATCGAATGAGCAGTTCTTC